The rows below give T cell receptor beta chains drawn from one sample of a study of T-cell reconstitution after alpha-beta-depleted transplantation in children. TCRdb fed the PCR reads into MiXCR, producing one record per CDR3 protein. Here the sample spans about a million distinct CDR3 sequences, about 30% being singletons. The specimen was PBMCs, mostly from graft donor cells, collected 360 days after TCRalphabeta/CD19-depleted stem cell transplant. These receptors all come from a boy younger than two who had a stem cell transplant for SCID, so the T cells may come from the graft donor. CDR3s include the opening cysteine and the closing phenylalanine or tryptophan. D genes are given only for firm matches. Part of the rows lack a size; the others show once, few, many or a class for expanded clones.

clone_size: NA
v_call: TRBV15
j_call: TRBJ2-1
d_call: NA
cdr3_nt: TGTGCCACCAGCAGTGTCGGACAGAGATCCTACAATGAGCAGTTCTTC
cdr3_aa: CATSSVGQRSYNEQFF

clone_size: NA
v_call: TRBV4-3
j_call: TRBJ1-1
d_call: NA
cdr3_nt: TGCGCCAGCAGCCATTCAAACGAAGGCTCCGCTTTCTTT
cdr3_aa: CASSHSNEGSAFF

clone_size: once
v_call: TRBV4-1
j_call: TRBJ2-7
d_call: NA
cdr3_nt: TGCGCCAGCAGCCAATTTCGGGGGCCGTCCGAGCAGTACTTC
cdr3_aa: CASSQFRGPSEQYF

clone_size: few
v_call: TRBV18
j_call: TRBJ1-4
d_call: NA
cdr3_nt: TGTGCCAGCTCACCACAAGGAAGGGCAGAAAAACTGTTTTTT
cdr3_aa: CASSPQGRAEKLFF

clone_size: once
v_call: TRBV28
j_call: TRBJ1-2
d_call: NA
cdr3_nt: TGTGCCAGCAGTTTCAGGGGTCCCCTCTATGGCTACACCTTC
cdr3_aa: CASSFRGPLYGYTF

clone_size: NA
v_call: TRBV4-1
j_call: TRBJ1-2
d_call: NA
cdr3_nt: TGCGCCAGCAGCCAGGTCACGTCTTTCCGGGAAGGCTACACCTTC
cdr3_aa: CASSQVTSFREGYTF

clone_size: NA
v_call: TRBV20-1
j_call: TRBJ2-1
d_call: TRBD1
cdr3_nt: TGCAGTGCTAGAACCGACAGGGACAATGAGCAGTTCTTC
cdr3_aa: CSARTDRDNEQFF

clone_size: NA
v_call: TRBV20-1
j_call: TRBJ2-1
d_call: TRBD2
cdr3_nt: TGCAGTGCTAGAGTGGCTAGCGGGAGACACAATGAGCAGTTCTTC
cdr3_aa: CSARVASGRHNEQFF

clone_size: NA
v_call: TRBV7-2
j_call: TRBJ2-3
d_call: TRBD2
cdr3_nt: TGTGCCAGCGCGGGACTATTCGCCGATACGCAGTATTTT
cdr3_aa: CASAGLFADTQYF

clone_size: few
v_call: TRBV11-3
j_call: TRBJ1-4
d_call: NA
cdr3_nt: TGTGCCAGCAGCTTTCGGGCCGTGGGTGAAAAACTGTTTTTT
cdr3_aa: CASSFRAVGEKLFF

clone_size: NA
v_call: TRBV4-2
j_call: TRBJ2-7
d_call: NA
cdr3_nt: TGTGCCAGCAGCCAAGAAGTCGGTGGACCAACCTACGAGCAGTACTTC
cdr3_aa: CASSQEVGGPTYEQYF

clone_size: few
v_call: TRBV15
j_call: TRBJ2-3
d_call: TRBD2
cdr3_nt: TGTGCCACCAGCAGAAAGACTAGCGGGGGGGCCGGAGATACGCAGTATTTT
cdr3_aa: CATSRKTSGGAGDTQYF

clone_size: NA
v_call: TRBV6-1
j_call: TRBJ2-7
d_call: TRBD2
cdr3_nt: TGTGCCAGCGTGCTAGCGGGGGGGCCGGGCGAGCAGTACTTC
cdr3_aa: CASVLAGGPGEQYF

clone_size: few
v_call: TRBV5-5
j_call: TRBJ2-7
d_call: NA
cdr3_nt: TGTGCCAGCAGCTTGGGAAGGGGAATGGGGTCAGTCGAGCAGTACTTC
cdr3_aa: CASSLGRGMGSVEQYF

clone_size: NA
v_call: TRBV5-1
j_call: TRBJ2-7
d_call: NA
cdr3_nt: TGCGCCAGCAGCTTCTCAGGGGACCCCCCCTACGAGCAGTACTTC
cdr3_aa: CASSFSGDPPYEQYF

clone_size: NA
v_call: TRBV25-1
j_call: TRBJ2-7
d_call: NA
cdr3_nt: TGTGCCAGCAGTGAGGGCGCCAATGGGCCTACCGAGCAGTACTTC
cdr3_aa: CASSEGANGPTEQYF

clone_size: NA
v_call: TRBV4-1
j_call: TRBJ2-1
d_call: NA
cdr3_nt: TGCGCCAGCAGCCAAGGGGTGGGGTCGGTCTTGGGGGAGCAGTTCTTC
cdr3_aa: CASSQGVGSVLGEQFF

clone_size: NA
v_call: TRBV9
j_call: TRBJ2-7
d_call: NA
cdr3_nt: TGTGCCAGCAGCGTAGGTGGCAGGGGAAACGAGCAGTACTTC
cdr3_aa: CASSVGGRGNEQYF

clone_size: few
v_call: TRBV4-2
j_call: TRBJ2-2
d_call: TRBD1
cdr3_nt: TGTGCCAGCAGCCAATACGGGACAGGGGAAACCGGGGAGCTGTTTTTT
cdr3_aa: CASSQYGTGETGELFF

clone_size: NA
v_call: TRBV2
j_call: TRBJ1-1
d_call: NA
cdr3_nt: TGTGCCAGCAGTGACGAGGGGCATGAAGCTTTCTTT
cdr3_aa: CASSDEGHEAFF

clone_size: NA
v_call: TRBV25-1
j_call: TRBJ2-3
d_call: NA
cdr3_nt: TGTGCCAGCGGAAACCGGGACCGACGCACAGATACGCAGTATTTT
cdr3_aa: CASGNRDRRTDTQYF

clone_size: NA
v_call: TRBV21-1
j_call: TRBJ2-1
d_call: NA
cdr3_nt: TGTGCCAGCAGCAAATGGGAGGACAGGCCTCTCCTCTTCCCTAATGAGCAGTTCTTC
cdr3_aa: CASSKWEDRPLLFPNEQFF

clone_size: NA
v_call: TRBV29-1
j_call: TRBJ2-3
d_call: NA
cdr3_nt: TGCAGCGTTGAAGACCTAGAGACAGATACGCAGTATTTT
cdr3_aa: CSVEDLETDTQYF

clone_size: few
v_call: TRBV7-9
j_call: TRBJ1-3
d_call: NA
cdr3_nt: TGTGCCAGCAGCGGAAGCAGCAACACCATATATTTT
cdr3_aa: CASSGSSNTIYF

clone_size: few
v_call: TRBV4-2
j_call: TRBJ2-1
d_call: TRBD2
cdr3_nt: TGTGCCAGCAGCCAAGGGGCAGGTAGCGGGGGGGGAGGCTACAATGAGCAGTTCTTC
cdr3_aa: CASSQGAGSGGGGYNEQFF

clone_size: many
v_call: TRBV20-1
j_call: TRBJ2-3
d_call: NA
cdr3_nt: TGCAGTGCTAGCTCAGAGGGAACAGATACGCAGTATTTT
cdr3_aa: CSASSEGTDTQYF

clone_size: few
v_call: TRBV6-5
j_call: TRBJ2-2
d_call: NA
cdr3_nt: TGTGCCACTACAGACACCGGGGAGCTGTTTTTT
cdr3_aa: CATTDTGELFF

clone_size: NA
v_call: TRBV20-1
j_call: TRBJ2-5
d_call: NA
cdr3_nt: TGCAGTGCTAGAGGGGCCGACGACCGGGGGACCCAGTACTTC
cdr3_aa: CSARGADDRGTQYF

clone_size: NA
v_call: TRBV7-9
j_call: TRBJ2-7
d_call: NA
cdr3_nt: TGTGCCAGCAGCTTAGGGGAGATGGGGGGCCCCATCTCCTACGAGCAGTACTTC
cdr3_aa: CASSLGEMGGPISYEQYF

clone_size: few
v_call: TRBV12-3/TRBV12-4
j_call: TRBJ2-3
d_call: NA
cdr3_nt: TGTGCCAGCAGACCTACCAACGGGGGCACAGATACGCAGTATTTT
cdr3_aa: CASRPTNGGTDTQYF

clone_size: few
v_call: TRBV12-3/TRBV12-4
j_call: TRBJ1-1
d_call: NA
cdr3_nt: TGTGCCAGCAGCCTACGATTCTCTGAAGCTTTCTTT
cdr3_aa: CASSLRFSEAFF

clone_size: NA
v_call: TRBV6-5
j_call: TRBJ2-1
d_call: TRBD2
cdr3_nt: TGTGCCAGCAGTTATGGCCAGCGGGGGGGTGAGCAGTTCTTC
cdr3_aa: CASSYGQRGGEQFF

clone_size: NA
v_call: TRBV6-2/TRBV6-3
j_call: TRBJ1-1
d_call: NA
cdr3_nt: TGTGCCAGCAGAAGACCGAACACTGAAGCTTTCTTT
cdr3_aa: CASRRPNTEAFF

clone_size: NA
v_call: TRBV12-3/TRBV12-4
j_call: TRBJ2-3
d_call: TRBD2
cdr3_nt: TGTGCCAGCATACACGGGGGGATAGCAGATACGCAGTATTTT
cdr3_aa: CASIHGGIADTQYF

clone_size: NA
v_call: TRBV18
j_call: TRBJ2-1
d_call: TRBD2
cdr3_nt: TGTGCCAGCTCACCGCAACTAGCGGGGGGGCGGAATGAGCAGTTCTTC
cdr3_aa: CASSPQLAGGRNEQFF

clone_size: few
v_call: TRBV5-1
j_call: TRBJ1-2
d_call: NA
cdr3_nt: TGCGCCAGCAGCTTCAACTCCGGGGCGAGCTATGGCTACACCTTC
cdr3_aa: CASSFNSGASYGYTF

clone_size: few
v_call: TRBV6-1
j_call: TRBJ2-7
d_call: NA
cdr3_nt: TGTGCCAGCAGACAACTCATAGCGGTCTCCTACGAGCAGTACTTC
cdr3_aa: CASRQLIAVSYEQYF

clone_size: NA
v_call: TRBV20-1
j_call: TRBJ2-2
d_call: TRBD1
cdr3_nt: TGCAGTGCTAGTAGGACAGGCGGGTACACCGGGGAGCTGTTTTTT
cdr3_aa: CSASRTGGYTGELFF

clone_size: NA
v_call: TRBV29-1
j_call: TRBJ1-1
d_call: NA
cdr3_nt: TGCAGCGTTGCCGTGGGCCCTGAAGCTTTCTTT
cdr3_aa: CSVAVGPEAFF

clone_size: NA
v_call: TRBV10-3
j_call: TRBJ2-7
d_call: NA
cdr3_nt: TGTGCCATCAGTGAGTCGCAAGATTGGGCCATTGGCGAGCAGTACTTC
cdr3_aa: CAISESQDWAIGEQYF

clone_size: few
v_call: TRBV11-2
j_call: TRBJ2-3
d_call: NA
cdr3_nt: TGTGCCAGCAGCTTAGGTCTAGGTGTACGAGCGGATAATTTAATTCGCACAGATACGCAGTATTTT
cdr3_aa: CASSLGLGVRADNLIRTDTQYF

clone_size: few
v_call: TRBV19
j_call: TRBJ1-5
d_call: TRBD1
cdr3_nt: TGTGCCAGTAGCCTTGAACAGGGGATCGGCCAGCCCCAGCATTTT
cdr3_aa: CASSLEQGIGQPQHF

clone_size: NA
v_call: TRBV5-1
j_call: TRBJ2-7
d_call: NA
cdr3_nt: TGCGCCAGCAGCTTTAGGGATCGGTACGAGCAGTACTTC
cdr3_aa: CASSFRDRYEQYF

clone_size: NA
v_call: TRBV11-2
j_call: TRBJ2-5
d_call: NA
cdr3_nt: TGTGCCAGCAGCCCGGGGGCCAAAGAGACCCAGTACTTC
cdr3_aa: CASSPGAKETQYF